This T cell receptor beta chain was sequenced for a study of T-cell memory formation after mild COVID-19. Study results and limitations: Clones contracting across day 15 to 85 had a balanced CD4/CD8 profile; later expanding clones leaned CD4+. Shrinking CD4+ clones were chiefly CM and EM; CD8+ ones were chiefly EMRA.

MiXCR, run by TCRdb on the 5' RACE reads, gives a single entry per CDR3 protein. The sample carries some 320,000 distinct CDR3 sequences, about 15% recorded once. With respect to this clonotype: Its specificity is unknown.

The CDR3 loop spans 15 amino acids. V shed 0 bases and J shed 1 base, with 9 bases lying between them. Germline-derived CDR1 and CDR2 are MNHEY and SVGEGT. The sequencing sample was made of PBMCs or a T cell subset sorted from them (not recorded which). This clonotype was obtained from a man between 18 and 29 years old who had mild COVID-19 (a few samples of this study predate the infection). Cell type and time point are not known. This chain links TRBV6-2 or TRBV6-3 with TRBJ2-5; perhaps TRBD2 as D (5 bases). The CDR3 loop is CASSYSRRLQETQYF. CDR3 nucleotides: TGTGCCAGCAGTTACTCGCGGAGGCTCCAAGAGACCCAGTACTTC.